These T cell receptor beta chains were read from a single sample in a study of cytomegalovirus exposure and HLA in healthy donors. Sequencing was performed with immunoSEQ multiplex PCR; in TCRdb, only in-frame clones are kept and a portion is missing. The sample lists some 170,000 clones, roughly a tenth occurring once. The sequencing input was PBMCs. Receptors originate from a woman in her twenties or thirties in good health and CMV-seropositive. CDR3s include the opening cysteine and the closing phenylalanine or tryptophan. A D gene is named only where the DNA matches it firmly. The size field is filled for only some rows; it gives once, few, many or a size class.

clone_size: few
d_call: TRBD2
j_call: TRBJ2-7
v_call: TRBV20-1
cdr3_nt: TGCAGTGCAAAGACTAGCGGGAGACTGTACTTC
cdr3_aa: CSAKTSGRLYF

clone_size: few
d_call: -
j_call: TRBJ2-7
v_call: TRBV5-1
cdr3_nt: TGCGCCAGCAGCCCCCTAGAGGGGACTTTTTCTCCCGAGCAGTACTTC
cdr3_aa: CASSPLEGTFSPEQYF

clone_size: -
d_call: TRBD2
j_call: TRBJ2-7
v_call: TRBV25-1
cdr3_nt: TGTGCCAGCAGTGACCTAGGGACTAGCGGTTCCTACGAGCAGTACTTC
cdr3_aa: CASSDLGTSGSYEQYF

clone_size: few
d_call: TRBD2
j_call: TRBJ2-3
v_call: TRBV5-1
cdr3_nt: TGCGCCAGCAGCCCCACCCCGACTAGCGGGAGGGGAGATACGCAGTATTTT
cdr3_aa: CASSPTPTSGRGDTQYF

clone_size: once
d_call: -
j_call: TRBJ2-7
v_call: TRBV7-6
cdr3_nt: TGTGCCAGCAGCCGAACCATAGCGGAGTCGGGGGAGCAGTACTTC
cdr3_aa: CASSRTIAESGEQYF

clone_size: -
d_call: -
j_call: TRBJ1-2
v_call: TRBV5-6
cdr3_nt: TGTGCCAGCAGCTTGTTCGGGGACACTCGACCCGATTATGGCTACACCTTC
cdr3_aa: CASSLFGDTRPDYGYTF

clone_size: -
d_call: TRBD2
j_call: TRBJ2-1
v_call: TRBV13
cdr3_nt: TGTGCCAGCAGCTCACACGGGACTAGCGTATACAATGAGCAGTTCTTC
cdr3_aa: CASSSHGTSVYNEQFF

clone_size: -
d_call: -
j_call: TRBJ1-2
v_call: TRBV7-9
cdr3_nt: TGTGCCAGCAGCTTAGTAGAGTACGGACAGCTCTTC
cdr3_aa: CASSLVEYGQLF

clone_size: few
d_call: TRBD1
j_call: TRBJ2-1
v_call: TRBV5-5
cdr3_nt: TGTGCCAGCCTGGCGGGACAGGGGGGATACAATGAGCAGTTCTTC
cdr3_aa: CASLAGQGGYNEQFF

clone_size: -
d_call: TRBD2
j_call: TRBJ2-7
v_call: TRBV6-5
cdr3_nt: TGTGCCAGCAGACCTGGACTAGCGGGAGGTTACGAGCAGTACTTC
cdr3_aa: CASRPGLAGGYEQYF

clone_size: -
d_call: -
j_call: TRBJ1-5
v_call: TRBV15
cdr3_nt: TGTGCCACCAGGGAGGGAGGGGGCAATCAGCCCCAGCATTTT
cdr3_aa: CATREGGGNQPQHF

clone_size: -
d_call: TRBD2
j_call: TRBJ2-2
v_call: TRBV2
cdr3_nt: TGTGCCAGCCGGACTAGCGGAAACTCCGGGGAGCTGTTTTTT
cdr3_aa: CASRTSGNSGELFF

clone_size: few
d_call: -
j_call: TRBJ1-4
v_call: TRBV4-1
cdr3_nt: TGCGCCAGCAGCCCTTTGGGGAAAGAGCGGGGAAAACTGTTTTTT
cdr3_aa: CASSPLGKERGKLFF

clone_size: -
d_call: -
j_call: TRBJ1-5
v_call: TRBV7-2
cdr3_nt: TGTGCCAGCAGTGCATTGGCGGGGCAGCCCCAGCATTTT
cdr3_aa: CASSALAGQPQHF

clone_size: -
d_call: TRBD2
j_call: TRBJ2-7
v_call: TRBV27
cdr3_nt: TGTGCCAGCAGTCACGGGACTAGCGGCACCTACGAGCAGTACTTC
cdr3_aa: CASSHGTSGTYEQYF

clone_size: few
d_call: -
j_call: TRBJ2-2
v_call: TRBV7-2
cdr3_nt: TGTGCCAGCGTCCCCGTAGGGGCAGCACTAACGAACACCGGGGAGCTGTTTTTT
cdr3_aa: CASVPVGAALTNTGELFF

clone_size: few
d_call: -
j_call: TRBJ2-7
v_call: TRBV7-9
cdr3_nt: TGTGCCAGCAGCTTAGAGCCCTCCTCCTACGAGCAGTACTTC
cdr3_aa: CASSLEPSSYEQYF

clone_size: few
d_call: TRBD1
j_call: TRBJ1-4
v_call: TRBV18
cdr3_nt: TGTGCCAGCTCCCCCGACAGGGACGAAAAACTGTTTTTT
cdr3_aa: CASSPDRDEKLFF

clone_size: -
d_call: TRBD1
j_call: TRBJ2-5
v_call: TRBV7-3
cdr3_nt: TGTGCCAGCAGTCCGGACAGGGGGCGTGAGACCCAGTACTTC
cdr3_aa: CASSPDRGRETQYF

clone_size: few
d_call: -
j_call: TRBJ2-2
v_call: TRBV7-2
cdr3_nt: TGTGCCAGCAGGGACAGTCTGAACACCGGGGAGCTGTTTTTT
cdr3_aa: CASRDSLNTGELFF

clone_size: few
d_call: -
j_call: TRBJ1-1
v_call: TRBV18
cdr3_nt: TGTGCCAGCTCACCAAGACAGATGAACACTGAAGCTTTCTTT
cdr3_aa: CASSPRQMNTEAFF

clone_size: few
d_call: -
j_call: TRBJ2-3
v_call: TRBV5-4
cdr3_nt: TGTGCCAGCAGCTTGGCTCGGGGAGGTTCGCCAGATACGCAGTATTTT
cdr3_aa: CASSLARGGSPDTQYF

clone_size: few
d_call: TRBD1
j_call: TRBJ2-7
v_call: TRBV6-4
cdr3_nt: TGTGCCAGCAGGACTCCCCTAAGGGACAGCCCAGGCTACGAGCAGTACTTC
cdr3_aa: CASRTPLRDSPGYEQYF

clone_size: few
d_call: -
j_call: TRBJ2-1
v_call: TRBV29-1
cdr3_nt: TGCAGCGTTGGACAGTACAATGAGCAGTTCTTC
cdr3_aa: CSVGQYNEQFF

clone_size: few
d_call: -
j_call: TRBJ1-2
v_call: TRBV2
cdr3_nt: TGTGCCAGCAGTCGACAGGTGAGGAATGGCTACACCTTC
cdr3_aa: CASSRQVRNGYTF

clone_size: -
d_call: -
j_call: TRBJ1-1
v_call: TRBV19
cdr3_nt: TGTGCCAGTAGCGGACACCGTCGCACTGAAGCTTTCTTT
cdr3_aa: CASSGHRRTEAFF